These T cell receptor beta chains were read from a single sample in a study of human T cells and chemical hapten exposure. Using its own MiXCR run on the RACE reads, TCRdb lists one record per CDR3 protein. The table lists some 150,000 distinct CDR3 sequences, over 9.5% of them singletons. This specimen was whole blood, taken in connection with sensitization to the hapten diphenylcyclopropenone (DPC). Receptors originate from a woman between 50 and 59 years old with alopecia areata. Some clones in this sample may be carry-over from other donors' samples. Each CDR3 is given without its conserved first and last residue.

V gene,J gene,CDR3 protein
TRBV19,TRBJ1-2,ASSTRDSLYGYT
TRBV4-2,TRBJ1-2,ASSQDPRAEIRGYT
TRBV15,TRBJ2-3,ATSREPAATDTQY
TRBV5-4,TRBJ2-1,ASSLEARPDNEQF
TRBV19,TRBJ1-5,ASSFGTVRGNQPQH
TRBV29-1,TRBJ2-1,SVDLGRGNEQF
TRBV2,TRBJ2-5,ASGGWTQETQY
TRBV5-5,TRBJ2-5,ASSLRVETQY
TRBV21-1,TRBJ2-2,ASSRQYTGELF
TRBV29-1,TRBJ1-1,SVSHTEAF
TRBV28,TRBJ2-2,ANLLVGGNTGELF
TRBV29-1,TRBJ1-3,SVAWGSGNTIY
TRBV10-1,TRBJ2-1,ASSTVPGQGSSSSYNEQF
TRBV7-2,TRBJ1-1,ASSFLGGGREAF
TRBV29-1,TRBJ2-7,SVEGTGSWEQY
TRBV7-9,TRBJ2-1,ASSLGTSSYNEQF
TRBV5-4,TRBJ2-3,ASSLTRRSDTQY
TRBV4-1,TRBJ2-1,ASSQEGGRGGEQF
TRBV24-1,TRBJ2-2,ATSDRDRVTGELF
TRBV10-3,TRBJ2-3,AISEGTDTQY
TRBV2,TRBJ1-6,ASTEQRNNSPLH
TRBV20-1,TRBJ1-6,SARPGEGWNSPLH
TRBV11-3,TRBJ1-2,ASSFDQDAGYT